The 31 T cell receptor beta chains below were found in one sample sequenced in a study of blood T cell repertoires in COVID-19. Clones were sequenced by immunoSEQ multiplex PCR, and TCRdb holds only the in-frame ones, with some missing. The sample records 120,000 or so clones, more than 65% being singletons. Specimen: peripheral blood. The source of these receptors is a woman between 65 and 79 years old with acute or convalescent COVID-19.

The J gene is TRBJ1-6, the V gene TRBV7-8; 7 bases fit TRBD1. The trim removed 3 bases at V and 10 bases at J, leaving 6 bases unmatched. Germline V gives CDR1 SGHVS, CDR2 FQNEAQ. The CDR3 sequence is 14 residues long. This CDR3 reads CASSFRGGASPLHF. CDR3 nucleotide sequence: TGTGCCAGCAGCTTCCGAGGGGGCGCCTCACCCCTCCACTTT.

This chain connects TRBV4-2 to TRBJ1-2, with 8 positions matching TRBD1. After removal of 4 bases from V and 6 bases from J, the junction contained 19 bases not matched to a gene. This CDR3 is 18 amino acids long. Germline lookup yields CDR1 LGHNA and CDR2 YNFKEQ. CDR3 region: CASSPKKAGGRFSDGYTF. As DNA, the CDR3 is TGTGCCAGCAGCCCCAAAAAGGCAGGGGGCCGTTTTAGCGATGGCTACACCTTC.

This chain uses TRBV3-1 (or the pseudogene TRBV3-2) with TRBJ1-3; 11 nucleotides align to TRBD1. The V gene end was trimmed by 4 bases and the J gene end by 1 base; junction bases not matched to a gene: 9. This CDR3 spans 18 amino acids. Looked up from germline, CDR1 is LGHDT and CDR2 is YNNKEL (reference sequence). The CDR3 sequence is CASSRVGTGGLSGNTIYF. The CDR3 DNA is TGTGCCAGCAGCCGAGTTGGGACAGGGGGTTTATCTGGAAACACCATATATTTT.

The chain recombines TRBV7-9 with TRBJ2-1; 9 bases fit TRBD1. The CDR3 spans 13 residues. Germline assignment: CDR1 SEHNR and CDR2 FQNEAQ (reference sequence). Trimming removed 5 bases from V and 10 bases from J; junction bases left unmatched: 6. This CDR3 reads CASSLGTGWEQFF. The CDR3 DNA reads as TGTGCCAGCAGCCTTGGGACAGGGTGGGAGCAGTTCTTC.

This clone was counted a few times. The rearrangement joins TRBV28 to TRBJ2-5; 10 bases map to TRBD1. This CDR3 comprises 14 residues. CDR1 and CDR2 from the germline V gene are MDHEN and SYDVKM. The junction had 4 bases not matched to a gene; V was cut back by 4 bases and J by 5 bases. The CDR3 loop reads CASSSPGQGETQYF. Here the CDR3 DNA reads TGTGCCAGCAGTTCGCCGGGACAGGGGGAGACCCAGTACTTC.

This clone was seen a few times. The gene calls are TRBV19 and TRBJ2-5; D gene uncertain. CDR1 and CDR2 (germline): LNHDA, SQIVND (reference sequence). The V and J ends lost 5 bases and 5 bases respectively, with 15 bases between them. This CDR3 region has 14 residues. Here the CDR3 reads CASSRETLGETQYF. The CDR3 DNA follows: TGTGCCAGTAGTCGAGAGACCCTCGGGGAGACCCAGTACTTC.

J is TRBJ2-7 and V is TRBV19; D may be TRBD2 (5 bases). Germline V gene sequence: CDR1 LNHDA, CDR2 SQIVND (reference sequence). The CDR3 totals 14 residues. Trimming stripped 2 bases from V and 6 bases from J, with 14 bases between. Here the CDR3 reads CASSIRRGPGEQYF. The DNA for the CDR3 is TGTGCCAGTAGTATAAGGAGAGGGCCGGGCGAGCAGTACTTC.

This clone was counted a few times. The CDR3 here is CASSLSNRETQYF. The CDR3 coding sequence is TGCGCCAGCAGCTTGTCCAATCGGGAGACCCAGTACTTC. The chain combines TRBV5-1 with TRBJ2-5; D uncertain. The CDR3 has 13 residues. V was clipped by 1 base and J by 5 bases, with 9 bases between them. The germline gives CDR1 SGHRS, CDR2 YFSETQ.

Only a few counts were recorded for this clone. This sequence joins TRBV19 and TRBJ1-4; 8 nucleotides align to TRBD1. The trim removed 3 bases at V and 0 bases at J, leaving 3 bases unmatched. This CDR3 is 16 amino acids long. Germline V gene lookup returns CDR1 LNHDA and CDR2 SQIVND (reference sequence). CDR3: CASSIPRGPTNEKLFF. CDR3 in DNA: TGTGCCAGTAGTATCCCCAGGGGGCCAACTAATGAAAAACTGTTTTTT.

This clone was picked up a small number of times. This chain joins TRBV10-1 and TRBJ2-4, with TRBD2 identical over 9 bases. The junction had 5 bases not matched to a gene; V was cut back by 3 bases and J by 8 bases. This CDR3 contains 14 residues. Per germline, CDR1 WNHNN and CDR2 SYGVQD (reference sequence). For the CDR3, the DNA is TGCGCCAGCAGTGACCAGCGGGAGGCATACATTCAGTACTTC. This sequence encodes CASSDQREAYIQYF.

Comments on this clone: Other DNA sequences in the same sample also yield this CDR3. The chain uses TRBV6-5 and TRBJ2-3; a weak D match, TRBD2 (5 bases). CDR1 MNHEY and CDR2 SVGAGI come from the germline V gene. Trimming removed 2 bases from V and 3 bases from J, with 12 bases in between. The length of the CDR3 is 15 residues. The CDR3 region is CASSYGSLRTDTQYF. The CDR3 region has the DNA TGTGCCAGCAGTTACGGGAGTTTAAGGACAGATACGCAGTATTTT.

This clone was observed a handful of times. The chain couples TRBV29-1 to TRBJ2-7; 7 positions match TRBD1. V was clipped by 6 bases and J by 2 bases; unmatched bases: 1. The CDR3 sequence is 11 residues long. CDR1 SQVTM and CDR2 ANQGSEA come from the germline V gene. Here the CDR3 reads CSVQGAYEQYF. CDR3 coding DNA: TGCAGCGTCCAGGGGGCCTACGAGCAGTACTTC.

The chain carries TRBV3-1 (or the pseudogene TRBV3-2) and TRBJ1-1; 7 bases match TRBD1. This CDR3 has 18 amino acids. V shed 1 base and J 3 bases; nucleotides not matched to a gene: 14. The V gene's germline CDR1 is LGHDT and CDR2 YNNKEL (reference sequence). CDR3 amino acids: CASSQGGTDPSGDTEAFF. In DNA form, the CDR3 reads TGTGCCAGCAGCCAAGGGGGGACAGACCCTTCGGGAGACACTGAAGCTTTCTTT.

V and J are TRBV28 and TRBJ1-5; D unclear. The CDR3 runs 15 residues. Germline assignment: CDR1 MDHEN and CDR2 SYDVKM. The V gene lost 1 base and the J gene lost 3 bases, with 10 bases spanning the gap. Here the CDR3 reads CASSLSGILNQPQHF. Here the CDR3 DNA reads TGTGCCAGCAGTTTATCCGGGATCCTCAATCAGCCCCAGCATTTT.

This clone came up a few times. Other DNA variants within this sample encode the same CDR3. The chain employs TRBV7-2 and TRBJ2-5; no firm D call. V was cut by 5 bases and J by 1 base, with 2 bases left in between. Germline CDR1 SGHTA, CDR2 FQGNSA. The CDR3 totals 11 residues. DNA for the CDR3: TGTGCCAGCAGCCTCCAAGAGACCCAGTACTTC. Its translation: CASSLQETQYF.

The chain carries TRBV6-1 and TRBJ2-5; D may be TRBD2 (6 bases). The germline CDR1 and CDR2 sequences are MNHNS and SASEGT. This CDR3 spans 13 amino acids. V lost 2 bases and J 7 bases, leaving 11 bases between the germline ends. In DNA form, the CDR3 reads TGTGCCAGCAGTGAAAGGAAGGGAGGGACCCAGTACTTC. It translates to CASSERKGGTQYF.

The chain has TRBV18 and TRBJ2-7; unclear D gene. Germline loops: CDR1 KGHSH, CDR2 LQKENI. The CDR3 runs to 11 residues. V was cut by 3 bases and J by 6 bases, with 6 bases left in between. CDR3 in amino acids: CASSPSSEQYF. The CDR3 nucleotides are TGTGCCAGCTCACCTTCGTCCGAGCAGTACTTC.

This clone is judged medium-sized. The chain couples TRBV10-1 to TRBJ2-1; TRBD2 matches at 7 bases. Germline V gene data show CDR1 as WNHNN and CDR2 as SYGVQD (reference sequence). This CDR3 is 13 amino acids long. V shed 5 bases and J 7 bases; nucleotides not matched to a gene: 5. This CDR3 reads CASSPGRENEQFF. The DNA of the CDR3 is TGCGCCAGCAGTCCAGGGCGGGAGAATGAGCAGTTCTTC.

CDR3 in amino acids: CASSQVWSPMNTEAFF. CDR3 nucleotides: TGTGCCAGCAGCCAAGTATGGAGCCCTATGAACACTGAAGCTTTCTTT. This chain joins TRBV14 and TRBJ1-1; no firm D call. Trimming stripped 1 base from V and 0 bases from J, with 12 bases between. Germline CDR1 is SGHDN and CDR2 is FVKESK. This CDR3 has 16 amino acids.

This chain links TRBV7-2 with TRBJ2-2; 10 nucleotides agree with TRBD1. Germline lookup yields CDR1 SGHTA and CDR2 FQGNSA. CDR3 length: 16 amino acids. With V trimmed by 4 bases and J by 5 bases, 7 bases remained unmatched. CDR3 nucleotides: TGTGCCAGCAGCTCCTGGGACAGGGGTCGGACCGGGGAGCTGTTTTTT. It encodes CASSSWDRGRTGELFF.

The chain carries TRBV7-2 and TRBJ2-3; D not resolved. Germline V CDR1 and CDR2: SGHTA, FQGNSA. The V end lost 3 bases, the J end lost 2 bases, and 6 bases lay between the germline ends. The CDR3 is made up of 13 amino acids. The CDR3 coding sequence is TGTGCCAGCAGCTTCGAAGCCACAGATACGCAGTATTTT. Encoded protein: CASSFEATDTQYF.

The sample holds one count of this clone. J is TRBJ2-7 and V is TRBV29-1; maybe TRBD2 (5 bases). With 6 bases removed from V and 3 bases from J, the gap between germline ends came to 12 bases. Germline assignment: CDR1 SQVTM and CDR2 ANQGSEA. CDR3 length: 12 amino acids. CDR3 DNA: TGCAGCGTAAAAACGGGGAACTACGAGCAGTACTTC. The encoded protein is CSVKTGNYEQYF.

The chain carries TRBV29-1 and TRBJ2-5; 10 bases line up with TRBD2. Germline CDR1 SQVTM, CDR2 ANQGSEA. The length of the CDR3 is 18 residues. After removal of 4 bases from V and 0 bases from J, the junction contained 14 bases not matched to a gene. In nucleotides, the CDR3 is TGCAGCGTTGCCGGCCGGCTAGCGGGGGAATCGTACCAAGAGACCCAGTACTTC. This encodes CSVAGRLAGESYQETQYF.

This CDR3 reads CSALNRGEQFF. Written as DNA, the CDR3 is TGCAGTGCCCTCAATAGGGGTGAGCAGTTCTTC. The chain links TRBV20-1 to TRBJ2-1, with a tentative D call TRBD1 (5 bases). This CDR3 is built from 11 residues. The germline CDR1 and CDR2 sequences are DFQATT and SNEGSKA (reference sequence). Trimming left V 6 bases short and J 9 bases short, with 12 bases between.

This rearrangement joins TRBV6-4 to TRBJ1-1; D may be TRBD1 (6 bases). Germline assignment: CDR1 MRHNA and CDR2 SNTAGT. V was shortened by 2 bases and J by 10 bases, with 8 bases between the two germline ends. The CDR3 is 11 amino acids. CDR3 residues: CASSDGGSAFF. CDR3 nucleotide sequence: TGTGCCAGCAGTGACGGGGGCTCAGCTTTCTTT.

This clone was seen a few times. V gene TRBV19 combines with J gene TRBJ1-2; TRBD1 aligns across 7 bases. Germline CDR1 and CDR2: LNHDA and SQIVND (reference sequence). With 3 bases clipped from V and 0 bases from J, the junction kept 4 bases outside the gene matches. The CDR3 loop spans 15 amino acids. CDR3 amino acids: CASSINTGANYGYTF. The DNA for the CDR3 is TGTGCCAGTAGTATCAATACAGGGGCTAACTATGGCTACACCTTC.

The genes are TRBV9 and TRBJ2-3, with 10 bases fitting TRBD2. J gave up 4 bases and V 8 bases, and 7 bases lay outside the gene matches. The CDR3 has 14 residues. CDR1 and CDR2 from the germline V gene are SGDLS and YYNGEE. DNA of the CDR3: TGTGCCAGTGGAGCGGGAGGGCCGGCAGATACGCAGTATTTT. This gives the protein CASGAGGPADTQYF.

The V and J genes are TRBV5-1 and TRBJ2-6, with 10 nucleotides matching TRBD1. Germline-derived CDR1 and CDR2 are SGHRS and YFSETQ. The V and J ends lost 1 base and 0 bases, in that order; junction bases with no gene match: 16. This CDR3 region has 22 residues. The CDR3 nucleotides read TGCGCCAGCAGCTTGTGGGGTGCGACCGGGACAGGGGCCCTCTCTGGGGCCAACGTCCTGACTTTC. It codes for CASSLWGATGTGALSGANVLTF.

This clone was seen a handful of times. The rearrangement links TRBV28 to TRBJ1-1, with 7 bases matching TRBD1. V lost 5 bases to trimming and J lost 4 bases; unmatched junction nucleotides: 13. This CDR3 is built from 16 residues. Germline V gene data show CDR1 as MDHEN and CDR2 as SYDVKM. CDR3 bases: TGTGCCAGCAGTAGCACCTATTACAGGGGCGGCACTGAAGCTTTCTTT. Amino acids: CASSSTYYRGGTEAFF. The complete variable domain, with remaining parts taken from reference TRBV28 and TRBJ1-1, reads DVKVTQSSRYLVKRTGEKVFLECVQDMDHENMFWYRQDPGLGLRLIYFSYDVKMKEKGDIPEGYSVSREKKERFSLILESASTNQTSMYLCASSSTYYRGGTEAFFGQGTRLTVV.

The gene calls are TRBV24-1 and TRBJ2-5, with a tentative D call TRBD1 (5 bases). CDR3 length equals 13 residues. In germline, CDR1 is KGHDR, CDR2 SFDVKD. V lost 7 bases to trimming and J lost 5 bases, with 13 bases between them. In nucleotides, the CDR3 is TGTGCCACCAGAGGTGCAGGGCAGGAGACCCAGTACTTC. Amino acid sequence: CATRGAGQETQYF.

The gene calls are TRBV29-1 and TRBJ2-7; D possibly corresponds to TRBD1 (6 bases). Trimming stripped 4 bases from V and 3 bases from J, with 10 bases between. Germline CDR1 is SQVTM and CDR2 is ANQGSEA. This CDR3 has 12 residues. As DNA, the CDR3 is TGCAGCGTTGTCTCAGGGGTCTACGAGCAGTACTTC. Translation: CSVVSGVYEQYF.